Shown below are 30 T cell receptor beta chains from a single sample sequenced in a study of T-cell memory formation after mild COVID-19. One entry per CDR3 protein results from TCRdb running MiXCR on the 5' RACE reads. The table lists fewer than 700,000 distinct CDR3 sequences, about 22% of them singletons. Sequencing was performed on PBMCs or a T cell subset sorted from them (not recorded which). These receptor sequences come from an adult woman who had mild COVID-19 (a few samples of this study predate the infection). Cell type and time point are not known.

This chain joins TRBV9 and TRBJ2-1; 10 nucleotides match TRBD1. With 0 bases clipped from V and 9 bases from J, the junction kept 6 bases outside the gene matches. The CDR3 sequence is 15 residues long. Germline values: CDR1 SGDLS, CDR2 YYNGEE. Here the CDR3 reads CASSVEGQGQSEQFF. CDR3 bases: TGTGCCAGCAGCGTAGAGGGACAGGGGCAGAGTGAGCAGTTCTTC. Based on the CDR3 plus reference TRBV9 and TRBJ2-1, the full variable domain is DSGVTQTPKHLITATGQRVTLRCSPRSGDLSVYWYQQSLDQGLQFLIQYYNGEERAKGNILERFSAQQFPDLHSELNLSSLELGDSALYFCASSVEGQGQSEQFFGPGTRLTVL.

This clonotype showed up just a few times. V gene TRBV6-6 combines with J gene TRBJ2-3, with 9 bases matching TRBD2. V gave up 6 bases and J gave up 6 bases; unmatched junction bases: 4. The CDR3 is 13 residues long. CDR1 MNHNY and CDR2 SVGAGI come from the germline V gene (reference sequence). The CDR3 sequence is CASRGTSMDTQYF. As DNA, the CDR3 is TGTGCCAGCAGAGGGACTAGCATGGATACGCAGTATTTT.

V and J are TRBV13 and TRBJ2-1, with TRBD2 matching 11 bases. Germline CDR1 reads PRHDT; CDR2 reads FYEKMQ (reference sequence). Trimming cost V 2 bases and J 14 bases; bases outside gene matches: 5. The CDR3 consists of 13 residues. CDR3 nucleotides: TGTGCCAGCAGCTTAACTAGCGGGGGTGCGAAGTTCTTC. It translates to CASSLTSGGAKFF. Looking up the rest from reference TRBV13 and TRBJ2-1 gives the full variable domain: AAGVIQSPRHLIKEKRETATLKCYPIPRHDTVYWYQQGPGQDPQFLISFYEKMQSDKGSIPDRFSAQQFSDYHSELNMSSLELGDSALYFCASSLTSGGAKFFGPGTRLTVL.

This clonotype was detected only once. J is TRBJ1-2 and V is TRBV27, with 9 bases identical to TRBD1. Losses at the gene ends were 4 bases for V and 7 bases for J; bases not matched to a gene: 28. The CDR3 has 21 amino acids. Germline V gives CDR1 MNHEY, CDR2 SMNVEV (reference sequence). The CDR3 DNA reads TGTGCCAGCAGTTCGCCGACCCTGTCCCGGGACAGGGCCCTGCACCTGGGTGGCTACACCTTC. This translates into CASSSPTLSRDRALHLGGYTF.

This clonotype came up once. The chain has TRBV14 and TRBJ1-5; D may be TRBD1 (6 bases). CDR1 and CDR2 from the germline V gene are SGHDN and FVKESK. V was shortened by 1 base and J by 0 bases, with 7 bases between the two germline ends. CDR3 size: 15 residues. CDR3 in amino acids: CASSQGTDSNQPQHF. Here the CDR3 DNA reads TGTGCCAGCAGCCAAGGGACAGATAGCAATCAGCCCCAGCATTTT. Drawing the rest from reference TRBV14 and TRBJ1-5, the complete variable domain is EAGVTQFPSHSVIEKGQTVTLRCDPISGHDNLYWYRRVMGKEIKFLLHFVKESKQDESGMPNNRFLAERTGGTYSTLKVQPAELEDSGVYFCASSQGTDSNQPQHFGDGTRLSIL.

The sample holds a few counts of this clonotype. The chain employs TRBV27 and TRBJ2-5; D possibly uses TRBD1 or TRBD2 (6 bases each). Trimming stripped 5 bases from V and 5 bases from J, with 15 bases between. Germline CDR1 and CDR2: MNHEY and SMNVEV (reference sequence). This CDR3 spans 14 amino acids. The CDR3 nucleotides read TGTGCCAGCAGTGAGTTTGGGGGGCGCGAGACCCAGTACTTC. Translated, it gives CASSEFGGRETQYF.

The V gene is TRBV12-3 or TRBV12-4, the J gene TRBJ2-3; 9 bases map to TRBD2. CDR3 length: 16 amino acids. V lost 3 bases and J lost 4; bases outside the gene matches: 8. The CDR3 loop is CASSLGLARRADTQYF. The CDR3 coding sequence is TGTGCCAGCAGTTTGGGACTAGCCCGAAGGGCAGATACGCAGTATTTT.

This clonotype has only a few counts. The rearrangement joins TRBV3-2 to TRBJ1-5; the D call of TRBD1 is as the table states it, not checked on the DNA. TRBV3-2 is termed a pseudogene. The CDR3 is made up of 15 amino acids. CDR3: CASSQVVRGNQPQHF. DNA for the CDR3: TGTGCCAGCAGCCAAGTTGTAAGGGGTAATCAGCCCCAGCATTTT.

CDR3 amino acids: CASSTRTVQETQYF. CDR3 nucleotide sequence: TGTGCCAGCAGTACCCGGACAGTCCAAGAGACCCAGTACTTC. The chain recombines TRBV6-2 or TRBV6-3 with TRBJ2-5, with D possibly TRBD1 on 6 matching bases. Trimming left V 5 bases short and J 1 base short, with 11 bases between. This CDR3 is 14 amino acids long. In germline, CDR1 is MNHEY, CDR2 SVGEGT.

The rearrangement links TRBV7-9 to TRBJ2-5; D assignment may be TRBD1 or TRBD2 (5 bases each). Germline-derived CDR1 and CDR2 are SEHNR and FQNEAQ (reference sequence). V lost 0 bases and J lost 0, with 14 bases in between. The CDR3 totals 17 residues. CDR3 in amino acids: CASSLAPTGRNQETQYF. The CDR3 region has the DNA TGTGCCAGCAGCTTAGCTCCTACGGGACGGAACCAAGAGACCCAGTACTTC.

This clonotype was detected many times. V is TRBV29-1 and J is TRBJ2-5; D gene unclear. The germline V gene has CDR1 SQVTM and CDR2 ANQGSEA. The V end was cut by 3 bases, the J end by 2 bases, with 10 bases between. This CDR3 contains 13 residues. CDR3 residues: CSVDVLGQETQYF. The DNA for the CDR3 is TGCAGCGTTGATGTGCTGGGACAAGAGACCCAGTACTTC. Supplemented by reference TRBV29-1 and TRBJ2-5, the full variable domain reads SAVISQKPSRDICQRGTSLTIQCQVDSQVTMMFWYRQQPGQSLTLIATANQGSEATYESGFVIDKFPISRPNLTFSTLTVSNMSPEDSSIYLCSVDVLGQETQYFGPGTRLLVL.

This clonotype was counted a few times. The V and J genes are TRBV7-2 and TRBJ1-5, with D possibly being TRBD1 (5 bases). The V and J ends lost 5 bases and 5 bases respectively, with 19 bases between them. This CDR3 region has 16 residues. In germline, CDR1 is SGHTA, CDR2 FQGNSA. The chain's CDR3 is CASSLDGTRQYQPQHF. CDR3 nucleotides: TGTGCCAGCAGCCTCGACGGGACCCGACAGTATCAGCCCCAGCATTTT.

This clonotype was detected only a few times. The chain recombines TRBV5-1 with TRBJ2-1; D uncertain. The CDR3 loop spans 13 amino acids. Trimming left V 0 bases short and J 8 bases short, with 9 bases between. CDR1 SGHRS and CDR2 YFSETQ come from the germline V gene. CDR3: CASSLGEADEQFF. CDR3 sequence (DNA): TGCGCCAGCAGCTTGGGAGAGGCGGATGAGCAGTTCTTC.

The table lists this clonotype with a few counts. The V and J genes are TRBV7-8 and TRBJ2-7, with D possibly TRBD1 on 6 matching bases. Germline loops: CDR1 SGHVS, CDR2 FQNEAQ. This CDR3 comprises 14 residues. Between the trimmed V and J ends, which lost 3 bases and 5 bases, there was a span of 14 bases. CDR3 residues: CASSFPQGAHEQYF. The DNA of the CDR3 is TGTGCCAGCAGCTTCCCACAGGGTGCCCACGAGCAGTACTTC.

This chain joins TRBV7-8 and TRBJ2-1, with TRBD2 identical over 7 bases. The CDR3 has 17 residues. V shed 2 bases, J shed 3 bases, and the junction held 10 bases outside the gene matches. The germline V gene has CDR1 SGHVS and CDR2 FQNEAQ. CDR3 coding DNA: TGTGCCAGCAGCTTAAGGGAGCGGGACGATAACTACAATGAGCAGTTCTTC. Encoded protein: CASSLRERDDNYNEQFF. Combining the CDR3 with reference TRBV7-8 and TRBJ2-1 gives the whole variable domain GAGVSQSPRYKVAKRGQDVALRCDPISGHVSLFWYQQALGQGPEFLTYFQNEAQLDKSGLPSDRFFAERPEGSVSTLKIQRTQQEDSAVYLCASSLRERDDNYNEQFFGPGTRLTVL.

This clonotype was detected ten times or more. This chain uses TRBV5-1 with TRBJ2-5, with D possibly being TRBD2 (6 bases). This CDR3 is 16 amino acids long. Germline CDR1 SGHRS, CDR2 YFSETQ. Trimming took 5 bases from V and 3 from J, leaving 20 bases between them. The CDR3 sequence: CASRPAPTSPEETQYF. DNA of the CDR3: TGCGCCAGCAGGCCTGCCCCGACTAGTCCCGAAGAGACCCAGTACTTC.

The table lists this clonotype with a few counts. The chain links TRBV14 to TRBJ2-7, with a weak D call TRBD2 (6 bases). Germline V gene data show CDR1 as SGHDN and CDR2 as FVKESK. Trimming removed 6 bases at V and 7 bases at J, with 16 bases between. CDR3 length equals 13 residues. This chain's CDR3 is CASRFGGPKEQYF. The CDR3 region has the DNA TGTGCCAGCAGATTCGGGGGACCCAAGGAGCAGTACTTC.

This clonotype was counted a few times. The rearrangement joins TRBV27 to TRBJ1-6, with D possibly being TRBD1 (6 bases). In germline, CDR1 is MNHEY, CDR2 SMNVEV (reference sequence). This CDR3 is built from 14 residues. Trimming took 4 bases from V and 4 from J, leaving 8 bases between them. Here the CDR3 reads CASSSQGYNSPLHF. The CDR3 DNA reads as TGTGCCAGCAGTTCCCAGGGGTATAATTCACCCCTCCACTTT.

The chain recombines TRBV6-6 with TRBJ1-3; no clear D. This CDR3 comprises 15 residues. V lost 0 bases and J lost 4, with 10 bases in between. Germline V gene sequence: CDR1 MNHNY, CDR2 SVGAGI (reference sequence). The CDR3 loop reads CASSYSLSSGNTIYF. The CDR3, as DNA: TGTGCCAGCAGTTACTCATTGAGTAGCGGAAACACCATATATTTT.

This sequence joins TRBV2 and TRBJ1-5; D remains ambiguous. V lost 4 bases and J 6 bases, leaving 16 bases between the germline ends. The CDR3 is 15 residues long. Germline-derived CDR1 and CDR2 are SNHLY and FYNNEI. CDR3 DNA sequence: TGTGCCAGCAGTGGGGAGCGGGTTGGAGGTCAGCCCCAGCATTTT. Protein: CASSGERVGGQPQHF.

The J gene is TRBJ2-5, the V gene TRBV12-3 or TRBV12-4; 9 bases agree with TRBD2. The CDR3 runs to 15 residues. V lost 3 bases to trimming and J lost 5 bases; unmatched junction nucleotides: 7. The CDR3 DNA follows: TGTGCCAGCAGTTTCTTAGGACTAGCGTTGGAGACCCAGTACTTC. Translating gives CASSFLGLALETQYF.

This clonotype has a handful of counts. The chain carries TRBV12-3 or TRBV12-4 and TRBJ2-2; D not certain. The CDR3 is 18 amino acids. V was pared by 3 bases and J by 0 bases, with 17 bases between. CDR3 in amino acids: CASSFLVGGFANTGELFF. The CDR3 DNA reads TGTGCCAGCAGTTTCTTGGTAGGCGGATTCGCGAACACCGGGGAGCTGTTTTTT.

CDR3 protein: CASSQRDLGRTEAFF. The CDR3 coding sequence is TGTGCCAGCAGCCAAAGGGATTTGGGGAGAACTGAAGCTTTCTTT. The chain joins TRBV3-1 to TRBJ1-1; unclear D gene. This CDR3 spans 15 amino acids. CDR1 and CDR2 (germline): LGHDT, YNNKEL (reference sequence). V lost 2 bases to trimming and J lost 5 bases, with 15 bases between them.

The chain couples TRBV12-3 or TRBV12-4 to TRBJ2-7; no clear D. With 6 bases removed from V and 6 bases from J, the gap between germline ends came to 18 bases. This CDR3 contains 14 residues. Here the CDR3 reads CASRHTGPRGEQYF. In nucleotides, the CDR3 is TGTGCCAGCAGACATACCGGGCCGCGAGGCGAGCAGTACTTC.

There are a few counts of this clonotype. The rearrangement uses TRBV12-3 or TRBV12-4 and TRBJ2-5; no clear D gene. Trimming removed 8 bases at V and 4 bases at J, with 14 bases between. The CDR3 sequence is 13 residues long. In nucleotides, the CDR3 is TGTGCCAGCGGGGAACCAGACCTAGAGACCCAGTACTTC. Amino acids: CASGEPDLETQYF.

The chain has TRBV5-1 and TRBJ2-5; unclear D gene. The germline CDR1 and CDR2 sequences are SGHRS and YFSETQ. The CDR3 has 14 residues. The V and J ends lost 0 bases and 9 bases respectively, with 15 bases between them. The DNA for the CDR3 is TGCGCCAGCAGCTTGGTATCTTTCCAGTCCTCCCAGTACTTC. Translation: CASSLVSFQSSQYF. The full variable domain, with the rest looked up from reference TRBV5-1 and TRBJ2-5, is KAGVTQTPRYLIKTRGQQVTLSCSPISGHRSVSWYQQTPGQGLQFLFEYFSETQRNKGNFPGRFSGRQFSNSRSEMNVSTLELGDSALYLCASSLVSFQSSQYFGPGTRLLVL.

CDR3 residues: CASSQHRLSSYEQYF. The CDR3 DNA sequence: TGCGCCAGCAGCCAACACAGGTTGAGCTCCTACGAGCAGTACTTC. V usage is TRBV4-3 and J usage is TRBJ2-7, with D possibly TRBD1 on 5 matching bases. CDR1 LGHNA and CDR2 YSLEER come from the germline V gene. V was pared by 2 bases and J by 0 bases, with 11 bases between. The CDR3 sequence is 15 residues long.

This chain connects TRBV6-2 or TRBV6-3 to TRBJ2-7; a weak D match, TRBD2 (5 bases). The CDR3 is made up of 12 amino acids. Germline CDR1 and CDR2: MNHEY and SVGEGT. V lost 6 bases and J lost 3, with 9 bases in between. In nucleotides, the CDR3 is TGTGCCAGCAGCCTGGACTTCTACGAGCAGTACTTC. Protein sequence: CASSLDFYEQYF.

This clonotype has just a few counts. V usage is TRBV7-9 and J usage is TRBJ2-1; TRBD1 or TRBD2 may be the D gene (9 bases each). The CDR3 is 23 amino acids. V was pared by 5 bases and J by 7 bases, with 42 bases between. Looked up from germline, CDR1 is SEHNR and CDR2 is FQNEAQ (reference sequence). CDR3 DNA sequence: TGTGCCAGCAGCCCCCGTATCCCCGCCGGGACAGGGAGAGGTAGCGGGAGTACTAATGAGCAGTTCTTC. Protein: CASSPRIPAGTGRGSGSTNEQFF.

The CDR3 DNA sequence: TGTGCCAGCAGGGACGGGACATATAATTCACCCCTCCACTTT. Its translation is CASRDGTYNSPLHF. V gene TRBV5-5 combines with J gene TRBJ1-6; D is perhaps TRBD1 (6 bases). V dropped 5 bases and J dropped 4 bases, with 10 bases sitting between them. The CDR3 contains 14 residues. Germline loops: CDR1 SGHKS, CDR2 YYEKEE (reference sequence).